This T cell receptor (beta chain) was sequenced for a study of regulatory T cells in long-lasting Graves disease. On the study more broadly: Persistent Graves' disease meant over 5 years of antithyroid drugs with positive TSH receptor antibodies. Study findings and constraints: Preferential use of TRBV28, TRBJ1-2 and TRBJ2-5 was seen in persistent disease.

Germline CDR1 and CDR2: DFQATT and SNEGSKA (reference sequence). CDR3 size: 15 residues. V was trimmed by 0 bases and J by 11 bases, leaving 22 bases between them. With iRepertoire HTBI primers and Arm-PCR of CDR3 regions, TCR beta libraries were built. TCRdb independently ran MiXCR on the multiplex PCR reads; one entry per CDR3 protein. Of about 430,000 distinct CDR3 sequences listed, under 25% are singletons. Time point meaning: persistent/refractory GD, antithyroid drugs over 5 years with positive TRAb. After RNA was extracted from PBMCs, the TCR library was made from it. Patients with Graves' disease were diagnosed by American Thyroid Association guidelines. A word on this clonotype: Its antigen is unknown.

The rearrangement uses TRBV20-1 and TRBJ1-2; D not certain. The sample in question was peripheral blood mononuclear cells (PBMCs), obtained when the disease was refractory, from a patient treated with antithyroid drugs. The sequence was obtained from a female donor with Graves disease. The CDR3 DNA sequence: TGCAGTGCTAGAGATATAGGGCGGGGAACCAACCTTTACACCTTC. This gives the protein CSARDIGRGTNLYTF.